This T cell receptor (beta chain) was obtained from a study of cytomegalovirus exposure and HLA in healthy donors (dated by TCRdb to 2015 to 2018). Context from the whole study: An earlier analysis of about 530 of the donors reported 276 Gb of sequence data and approximately 120 million unique TCR beta sequences obtained from some 200 million T cells. Roughly 300 gigabases of sequencing data and tens of millions of unique TCR sequences were included in an early release covering about 600 HLA-typed donors. Of the 300 to 500 genotyped donors, more than 75% were placed in the genetic ancestry cluster associated with self-reported Caucasian donors. The aim of the study was to test whether cataloging public T cell receptors could identify signatures of past pathogen exposure. The study profiled the T cell repertoires of hundreds of subjects by immunosequencing and related them to cytomegalovirus serostatus. Besides the first cohort of roughly 660 subjects, a separate validation cohort made up of about 120 different subjects was used. To predict cytomegalovirus infection status, the study combined high-throughput TCR immunosequencing, statistical association of individual TCRs with disease status, and machine learning. A later analysis re-examined previously published TCR beta repertoires from 600 to 700 donors and added high-resolution HLA genotyping to investigate patterns of TCR occurrence. In the later analysis, no new phenotypic data were used to find candidate immune exposures; instead, reliance was placed on TCR beta sequences and their occurrence across donors. An earlier analysis of some 500 of the donors applied high-throughput TCR beta sequencing to assess whether each TCR beta V gene segment acted as functional or pseudogenic. Donor age, sex, ethnicity and CMV serostatus were compiled together with the repertoire data. Genome-wide SNP genotypes for about 65% of the roughly 670 donors were used in a later genetic analysis, which treated that subset as a discovery cohort. Every repertoire in the discovery cohort had been generated on one and the same sequencing platform. Class I and class II HLA loci were covered by the typing at four-digit resolution. Typing coverage varied by locus: roughly 620-630 donors for A, B, C, DRB1 and DQB1; approximately 500 for DQA1; about 570 for DPA1; around 490 for DPB1. Several DR-DQ haplotypes were treated as single units for association and clustering because of strong linkage in the cohort. Among almost 400 genotyped donors of the cohort, an average of about 240,000 unique TCR beta nucleotide sequences were sequenced per donor, roughly 20% of them non-productive. Overall study results and their limits: In this cohort, only TCR beta chains were sequenced, and detectable features were limited by the absence of alpha or paired-chain data. In a later analysis, most CMV-associated TCR beta chains were found to appear HLA-restricted, with HLA associations seemingly driven largely by CMV exposure. In vitro tests confirmed that a few of the cytomegalovirus-associated TCR beta chains recognize cytomegalovirus antigens. In the study, around 150 TCR beta chains were listed as associated with cytomegalovirus. Most TCR sequences were observed very rarely across donors, whereas some public TCRs were present in many individuals. In a later analysis, the rate of TCR association differed among HLA loci, with DRB1 alleles having the most associated TCRs and HLA-C alleles having the fewest. When HLA alleles, especially DR and DQ, strongly co-occurred, TCR associations were difficult to assign to individual alleles. A cluster of highly shared sequence variants was judged likely to be a technical artifact of the sequencing pipeline. In a later analysis, several top co-occurrence clusters were reported to appear linked to parvovirus B19, influenza, CMV and Epstein-Barr virus. A later genetic analysis associated a missense DCLRE1C variant with V-gene and J-gene trimming of TCR beta chains, and an independent cohort replicated the association. The authors suggested that the approach could potentially be extended to other disease states and immunological phenotypes. In an earlier analysis of some 550 of the donors, most TCR beta V segments were observed in productive rearrangements about 87% or about 30% of the time, broadly matching IMGT annotations. Linkage disequilibrium might explain the correlated functional status among segregating V segments, but an unknown experimental factor could not be excluded. In a later analysis, around 15,000 TCR beta sequences were associated with specific HLA alleles at a false discovery rate of 0.05. In a later genetic analysis, fewer N-insertions in productive TCRs were reported among donors in an Asian-associated ancestry cluster than the roughly 710-donor mean. The presence/absence analyses assumed that sequencing depth was roughly uniform across donors, and that assumption may not be true. A further reported finding was that TCR beta sequences accurately predicted the HLA-A and HLA-B alleles for most subjects in the first cohort. A later analysis found that HLA-associated TCR beta chains were more clonally expanded and had lower generation probabilities than equally common non-associated chains. The 87-base-pair reads could not distinguish some IMGT-functional V segments, including TRBV6-2 and TRBV6-3, so those segments were excluded. HLA typing was unavailable for some donors at each locus, so association tests used only the typed subset. Because counts were too low, roughly 17 rarely observed V segments, including chromosome 9 orphons, were left out of the earlier analysis of a few hundred of the donors. Immune exposure information for the cohort was limited to CMV serostatus. In both the original and validation cohorts, the classifier was reported to diagnose cytomegalovirus status with high specificity and sensitivity.

The receptor library was made with the immunoSEQ multiplex PCR assay. A mixture of 60 forward primers for TCR Vbeta segments and 13 reverse primers for TCR Jbeta segments was used in the multiplex PCR. Amplification of the CDR3 region of rearranged TCR beta genes was performed with a multiplex PCR assay on genomic DNA. The Illumina HiSeq System was used to sequence the amplified TCR beta libraries as 87-base-pair reads. From the authors' description of their analysis: In a later analysis, around 80 million unique TCR beta chains were counted across the 666 repertoires, and roughly 9.9 million of these chains were shared by at least two donors. Raw reads were error-corrected and collapsed into unique sequences by a nearest-neighbor algorithm in which closely related sequences were merged to remove PCR and sequencing errors. V, D and J gene segments were assigned by aligning CDR3 sequences to IMGT reference sequences. For a sequence to be retained, at least a six-nucleotide match to both a V gene segment and a J gene segment was required. A rearrangement was called productive if the CDR3 had no stop codons and remained in frame with V and J, and every other rearrangement was called non-productive. Following IMGT convention, CDR3 was defined as the stretch from the second conserved V-encoded cysteine to the conserved J-encoded phenylalanine. The earlier analysis of about 500 of the donors excluded sequences that lacked an unambiguous match to a single V gene segment. In an earlier analysis of 587 of the donors, V segments were called functional above 56.7% productive rearrangements and were called segregating when the between-donor standard deviation exceeded 5%. A statistical classification framework was developed to diagnose cytomegalovirus status using the catalog of TCR beta chain sequences. In a later analysis, TCR nucleotide sequences were compared against IMGT/GENE-DB human TR gene sequences so that V and J genes could be assigned. Using the TCRdist pipeline, a later analysis assigned CDR3 sequences along with most-parsimonious VDJ recombination scenarios. A later analysis defined each TCR beta chain by its CDR3 amino acid sequence plus V-gene family, and excluded reads lacking a unique V-gene family. In a later analysis, approximately 640 highly shared, low-generation-probability nucleotide sequences were removed to address suspected cross-contamination and a sequencing artifact. In a later analysis, a clonal expansion index for each public chain was calculated from normalized within-repertoire ranks of inferred template counts. In a later analysis, generation probabilities were computed using a VDJ recombination model fitted to out-of-frame rearrangements, and the results were checked against IGoR. In a later analysis, TCR-TCR, TCR-HLA and TCR-CMV co-occurrence was scored with hypergeometric tests, and a repertoire-size bias correction was applied to TCR pairs. In a later analysis, false discovery rates were estimated by permuting HLA or CMV assignments 20 times. In a later analysis, co-occurring TCRs were grouped using DBSCAN, and TCRdist sequence similarity was added for clustering within HLA-allele-positive subsets. Co-occurrence clustering excluded repertoires with fewer than 30,000 or more than 120,000 public chains, plus five with anomalous nucleotide sharing. In its TCRdb copy, this immuneACCESS table keeps in-frame sequences only and misses some clones. Where compared with another copy, unresolved V genes explain less than half of these, and the others have no known cause. V, J and clone size are those of that table, while D and trimming were read from the DNA. The table kept for this sample lists 70,000 to 80,000 clones. Clones ranked in the top ten supply more than 2.5% of the sample.

With regard to this clone: The antigen this receptor binds is unknown. A junction end diverges from the germline sequence, so it may reflect a read error.

From the cysteine through the phenylalanine, the CDR3 covers 12 amino acids. This entry keeps only the CDR3 DNA: 36 bases, framed from base 1. CDR1 and CDR2, looked up from the germline V gene (reference sequence), are GTSNPN and SVGIG. The cohort was made up of roughly 670 healthy bone marrow donors. All cohort members were sampled while nominally healthy, although unrecorded immune exposures were likely present. The donor was CMV seronegative and belonged to the group of roughly 330 seronegative cohort members. Every donor gave a peripheral blood sample, and the peripheral blood mononuclear cells from that sample were used for TCR beta sequencing. The Qiagen DNeasy Blood Extraction Kit was used to extract genomic DNA from the blood cell samples.

The sequence was collected from a man aged 35 to 55 in good health and CMV-seronegative. Recombination linked TRBV30 to TRBJ1-6, with no D gene named confidently. Sequenced material: PBMCs. Read as DNA, the sequence is TGTGCCTGGAGTGTTGTCGATTCCCGAGTACTTTTT. Its product reads: CAWSVVDSRVLF.